The clone carrying this T cell receptor (beta chain) was recorded a few times. Trimming took off 1 base at V and 6 bases at J, with 13 bases between the two ends. Germline CDR1 is LGHNA and CDR2 is YNFKEQ. This CDR3 region has 15 residues. These data belong to a study of CD8 T cells in Susac syndrome. About the research overall: When their blood was taken, the Susac syndrome patients had either not yet had any therapy, were taking corticosteroids, or were taking intravenous immunoglobulin alone.

Random hexamers were used to reverse transcribe 0.5 to 1 ug of RNA. Amplification of TCR beta CDR3 across 54 Vbeta and 13 Jbeta was performed with immunoSEQ multiplex PCR. TCRdb analysed the immunoSEQ multiplex PCR reads with MiXCR anew, one entry per CDR3 protein. The table has around 200,000 distinct CDR3 sequences, roughly 94% seen once. Sequencing targeted TCR beta in T cells from blood (CD8+ and CD4+). This receptor was taken from a human donor with Susac syndrome. The sequencing sample was made of CD4+ T cells from PBMCs. This chain links TRBV4-2 with TRBJ1-5; the D is unclear. The CDR3 spells CASSQVGQAGQPQHF. For the CDR3, the DNA is TGTGCCAGCAGCCAAGTCGGCCAGGCGGGTCAGCCCCAGCATTTT.